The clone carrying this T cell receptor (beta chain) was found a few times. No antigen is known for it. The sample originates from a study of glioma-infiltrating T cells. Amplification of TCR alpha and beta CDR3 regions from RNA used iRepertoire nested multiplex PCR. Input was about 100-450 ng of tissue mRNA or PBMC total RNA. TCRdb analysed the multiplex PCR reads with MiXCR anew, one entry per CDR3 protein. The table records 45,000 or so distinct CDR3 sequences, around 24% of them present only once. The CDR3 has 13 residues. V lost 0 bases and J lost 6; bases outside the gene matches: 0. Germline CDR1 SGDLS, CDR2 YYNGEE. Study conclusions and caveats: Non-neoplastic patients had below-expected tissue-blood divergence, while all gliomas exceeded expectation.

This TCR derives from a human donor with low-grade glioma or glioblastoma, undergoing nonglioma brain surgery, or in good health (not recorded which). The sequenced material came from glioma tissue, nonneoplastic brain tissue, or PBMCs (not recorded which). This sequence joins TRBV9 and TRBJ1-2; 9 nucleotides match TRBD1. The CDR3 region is CASSVGTGDGYTF. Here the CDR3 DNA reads TGTGCCAGCAGCGTAGGGACAGGGGATGGCTACACCTTC. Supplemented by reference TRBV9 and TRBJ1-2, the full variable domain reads DSGVTQTPKHLITATGQRVTLRCSPRSGDLSVYWYQQSLDQGLQFLIQYYNGEERAKGNILERFSAQQFPDLHSELNLSSLELGDSALYFCASSVGTGDGYTFGSGTRLTVV.